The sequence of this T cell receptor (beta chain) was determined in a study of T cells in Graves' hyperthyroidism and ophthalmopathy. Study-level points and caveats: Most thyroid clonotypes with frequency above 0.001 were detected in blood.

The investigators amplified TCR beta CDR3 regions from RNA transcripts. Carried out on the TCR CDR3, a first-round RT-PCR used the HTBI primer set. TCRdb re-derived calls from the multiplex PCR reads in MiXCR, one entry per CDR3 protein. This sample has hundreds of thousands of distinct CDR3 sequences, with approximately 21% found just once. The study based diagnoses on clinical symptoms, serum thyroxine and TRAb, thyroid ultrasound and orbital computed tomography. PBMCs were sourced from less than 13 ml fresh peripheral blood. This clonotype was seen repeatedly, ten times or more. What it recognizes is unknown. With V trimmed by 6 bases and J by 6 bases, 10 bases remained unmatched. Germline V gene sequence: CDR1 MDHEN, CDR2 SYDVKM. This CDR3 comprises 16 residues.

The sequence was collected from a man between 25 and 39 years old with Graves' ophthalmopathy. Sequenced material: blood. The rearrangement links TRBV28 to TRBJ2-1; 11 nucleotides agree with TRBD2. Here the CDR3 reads CASRSGTSGTGNEQFF. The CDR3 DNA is TGTGCCAGCAGATCCGGGACTAGCGGTACTGGCAATGAGCAGTTCTTC.